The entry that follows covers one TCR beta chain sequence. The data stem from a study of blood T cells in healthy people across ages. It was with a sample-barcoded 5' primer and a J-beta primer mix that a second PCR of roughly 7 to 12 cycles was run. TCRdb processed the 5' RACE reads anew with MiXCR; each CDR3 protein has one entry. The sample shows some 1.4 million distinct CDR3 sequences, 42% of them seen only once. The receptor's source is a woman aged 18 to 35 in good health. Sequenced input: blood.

CDR3 sequence reads: CASSQFFFDGYKTSKTYEQFF. The CDR3 DNA follows: TGTGCCAGCAGCCAATTCTTCTTCGACGGCTATAAGACTTCGAAGACCTACGAGCAGTTCTTC. This sequence joins TRBV3-1 and TRBJ2-1; no firm D call. The CDR3 has 21 amino acids. CDR1 is LGHDT and CDR2 is YNNKEL in the germline V gene (reference sequence). The ends were cut back, 2 bases at V and 10 bases at J, with 36 bases in the middle.